One sample yielded the 32 T cell receptor beta chains listed below, sequenced in a study of T cell responses to AZD1222 COVID-19 vaccine. The method was immunoSEQ multiplex PCR; TCRdb's version includes in-frame clones alone and lacks a portion of them. This sample yields some 90,000 clones, of which around 86% are seen a single time; more than 6% belongs to the top ten. The source was peripheral blood, collected on day 0 of AZD1222 vaccination. The origin of the receptors is an adult in good health.

The genes are TRBV7-2 and TRBJ1-2; D ambiguous. The CDR3 consists of 14 residues. Germline-derived CDR1 and CDR2 are SGHTA and FQGNSA. Trimming cost V 1 base and J 3 bases, with 9 bases left between them. This chain's CDR3 is CASSLDGTDYGYTF. The CDR3 DNA follows: TGTGCCAGCAGCTTAGATGGAACAGACTATGGCTACACCTTC.

This clone was counted between two and nine times. V usage is TRBV21-1 and J usage is TRBJ2-3; the table gives TRBD1 as D, unverified against the DNA. TRBV21-1 is deemed a pseudogene. The CDR3 is 16 residues long. The CDR3 nucleotides are TGTGCCAGCAGCAAATCTTCCAGGGTTAGCACAGATACGCAGTATTTT. As protein: CASSKSSRVSTDTQYF.

The V call is TRBV12-5, the J call TRBJ1-4, with no clear D. Germline-derived CDR1 and CDR2 are LGHNT and FRNRAP. CDR3 length: 14 residues. Trimming took off 1 base at V and 10 bases at J, with 13 bases between the two ends. In DNA, the CDR3 is TGTGCTAGTGGTTTGGGTGTAACGGGAGGAAAACTGTTTTTT. It translates to CASGLGVTGGKLFF.

This clone was seen a handful of times. The J gene is TRBJ1-4, the V gene TRBV11-2; D might be TRBD1 (5 bases). The germline V gene has CDR1 SGHAT and CDR2 FQNNGV. The CDR3 runs 14 residues. The V end was cut by 1 base, the J end by 5 bases, with 8 bases between. CDR3 loop: CASSLVPGNEKLFF. Written as DNA, the CDR3 is TGTGCCAGCAGCTTAGTACCAGGGAATGAAAAACTGTTTTTT.

The chain recombines TRBV5-8 with TRBJ2-3; 11 bases map to TRBD1. Germline-derived CDR1 and CDR2 are SGHTS and YDEGEE. The CDR3 is made up of 18 amino acids. V trimming: 1 base; J trimming: 4 bases; junction bases outside the gene matches: 11. CDR3 nucleotide sequence: TGTGCCAGCAGCTTGTTCCGGGGACAGGGGGGTATCCCAGATACGCAGTATTTT. Its protein product is CASSLFRGQGGIPDTQYF.

The J gene is TRBJ2-7, the V gene TRBV28, with D hard to call. This CDR3 contains 11 residues. V dropped 3 bases and J dropped 0 bases, with 0 bases sitting between them. Germline assignment: CDR1 MDHEN and CDR2 SYDVKM. Here the CDR3 reads CASSFSYEQYF. CDR3 sequence (DNA): TGTGCCAGCAGTTTCTCCTACGAGCAGTACTTC.

The rearrangement joins TRBV11-2 to TRBJ1-4; maybe TRBD1 (5 bases). Germline-derived CDR1 and CDR2 are SGHAT and FQNNGV. This CDR3 has 17 residues. V lost 0 bases and J lost 6, with 17 bases in between. CDR3 loop: CASSLDRDVRMDEKLFF. Written as DNA, the CDR3 is TGTGCCAGCAGCTTAGACAGGGACGTTCGGATGGATGAAAAACTGTTTTTT.

The rearrangement links TRBV6-5 to TRBJ2-4; D not certain. Germline-derived CDR1 and CDR2 are MNHEY and SVGAGI. Trimming took 4 bases from V and 2 from J, leaving 0 bases between them. The length of the CDR3 is 11 residues. The CDR3 reads CASSSKNIQYF. The CDR3 DNA sequence: TGTGCCAGCAGTTCCAAAAACATTCAGTACTTC.

The chain couples TRBV11-2 to TRBJ2-1; 9 nucleotides line up with TRBD1. CDR1 and CDR2 from the germline V gene are SGHAT and FQNNGV. This CDR3 has 14 amino acids. Germline trimming cut 6 bases from V and 7 bases from J; bases unmatched to any gene: 7. Here the CDR3 reads CASRGQGLRNEQFF. The CDR3 DNA is TGTGCCAGCAGGGGACAGGGCCTAAGAAATGAGCAGTTCTTC.

The chain employs TRBV21-1 and TRBJ2-2; the listed D gene, TRBD1, was not tested against the DNA. TRBV21-1 is termed a pseudogene. This CDR3 contains 17 residues. CDR3 protein: CASSKAPWHRVDGELFF. The DNA of the CDR3 is TGTGCCAGCAGCAAAGCCCCCTGGCACAGGGTGGACGGGGAGCTGTTTTTT.

This chain connects TRBV6-6 to TRBJ2-7; 13 bases agree with TRBD2. The V gene end was trimmed by 6 bases and the J gene end by 6 bases; junction bases not matched to a gene: 5. The CDR3 runs 14 residues. Per germline, CDR1 MNHNY and CDR2 SVGAGI (reference sequence). The CDR3 loop reads CASSRLAGGIEQYF. CDR3 nucleotides: TGTGCCAGCAGCCGACTAGCGGGAGGCATCGAGCAGTACTTC.

The J gene is TRBJ1-5, the V gene TRBV27; D is possibly TRBD1 (5 bases). The ends were cut back, 5 bases at V and 4 bases at J, with 9 bases in the middle. The CDR3 has 13 residues. Germline V gene data show CDR1 as MNHEY and CDR2 as SMNVEV (reference sequence). CDR3 bases: TGTGCCAGCAGTCCCCAGGGAAATCAGCCCCAGCATTTT. It yields the protein CASSPQGNQPQHF.

The table lists this clone with a few counts. The V and J genes are TRBV15 and TRBJ1-3; maybe TRBD1 (6 bases). The germline V gene encodes CDR1 LNHNV and CDR2 YYDKDF (reference sequence). The CDR3 extends over 15 amino acids. Between the trimmed V and J ends, which lost 9 bases and 4 bases, there was a span of 19 bases. Here the CDR3 DNA reads TGTGCCACAACTCGGGACACCCTGTCCGGAAACACCATATATTTT. As protein: CATTRDTLSGNTIYF.

This clone has just a few counts. The chain couples TRBV7-9 to TRBJ1-1; D is uncertain. V was trimmed by 3 bases and J by 6 bases, leaving 11 bases between them. This CDR3 spans 13 amino acids. CDR1 is SEHNR and CDR2 is FQNEAQ in the germline V gene (reference sequence). For the CDR3, the DNA is TGTGCCAGCAGCTTCCTAGAGGGTGCTGAAGCTTTCTTT. Translation gives CASSFLEGAEAFF.

The gene calls are TRBV3-1 (or the pseudogene TRBV3-2) and TRBJ2-6, with a weak D call TRBD1 (5 bases). CDR1 is LGHDT, CDR2 YNNKEL, per germline (reference sequence). Trimming removed 3 bases from V and 0 bases from J, with 21 bases in between. This CDR3 has 20 amino acids. The CDR3 is CASSHQGVGWSFSGANVLTF. For the CDR3, the DNA is TGTGCCAGCAGCCACCAAGGGGTGGGCTGGAGCTTCTCTGGGGCCAACGTCCTGACTTTC.

This chain uses TRBV18 with TRBJ1-5; D perhaps matches TRBD1 (5 bases). The V end was cut by 6 bases, the J end by 5 bases, with 14 bases between. The CDR3 is 14 amino acids. The V gene's germline CDR1 is KGHSH and CDR2 LQKENI. In nucleotides, the CDR3 is TGTGCCAGCTCCCCCCGGCAAGGGGATCAGCCCCAGCATTTT. Protein: CASSPRQGDQPQHF.

In DNA form, the CDR3 reads TGTGCCAGCAGCTTAGGGGGACAGAACACTGAAGCTTTCTTT. This codes for CASSLGGQNTEAFF. The gene calls are TRBV7-9 and TRBJ1-1, with a weak D call TRBD1 (6 bases). CDR1 and CDR2 from the germline V gene are SEHNR and FQNEAQ (reference sequence). Trimming took off 1 base at V and 1 base at J, with 7 bases between the two ends. CDR3 length equals 14 residues.

The chain employs TRBV6-1 and TRBJ1-1; TRBD1 agrees at 7 bases. The CDR3 runs to 14 residues. Germline V gives CDR1 MNHNS, CDR2 SASEGT. V shed 2 bases, J shed 8 bases, and the junction held 8 bases outside the gene matches. This CDR3 is CASSEPGRGREAFF. In nucleotides, the CDR3 is TGTGCCAGCAGTGAACCGGGTAGGGGGCGAGAAGCTTTCTTT.

This chain connects TRBV6-2 or TRBV6-3 to TRBJ1-4, with D perhaps matching TRBD1 (5 bases). Germline V gene data show CDR1 as MNHEY and CDR2 as SVGEGT. Trimming took off 5 bases at V and 5 bases at J, with 15 bases between the two ends. This CDR3 contains 15 residues. Here the CDR3 DNA reads TGTGCCAGCAGTCGCCAGGGAGGAGCGAATGAAAAACTGTTTTTT. It encodes CASSRQGGANEKLFF.

The chain is built from TRBV4-1 and TRBJ2-5, with unresolved D. Looked up from germline, CDR1 is MGHRA and CDR2 is YSYEKL. This CDR3 contains 14 residues. The V gene lost 2 bases and the J gene lost 2 bases, with 9 bases spanning the gap. The CDR3 DNA follows: TGCGCCAGCAGCCAAAGTGTCGGTCAAGAGACCCAGTACTTC. Protein: CASSQSVGQETQYF.

The V and J genes are TRBV14 and TRBJ2-7, with 9 bases aligning to TRBD1. Trimming took 1 base from V and 3 from J; bases not matched to a gene: 7. The CDR3 contains 16 residues. CDR1 is SGHDN and CDR2 is FVKESK in the germline V gene. CDR3: CASSQAVGTGYYEQYF. For the CDR3, the DNA is TGTGCCAGCAGCCAAGCTGTCGGGACAGGGTACTACGAGCAGTACTTC.

The J gene is TRBJ2-7, the V gene TRBV20-1; D uncertain. This CDR3 is 10 amino acids long. V was pared by 7 bases and J by 5 bases, with 9 bases between. Germline CDR1 and CDR2: DFQATT and SNEGSKA (reference sequence). The CDR3 reads CSVRNHEQYF. CDR3 in DNA: TGCAGTGTTAGGAATCACGAGCAGTACTTC.

The chain recombines TRBV27 with TRBJ1-2, with D unclear. CDR1 is MNHEY, CDR2 SMNVEV, per germline (reference sequence). There are 14 residues in the CDR3. Trimming removed 4 bases at V and 4 bases at J, with 13 bases between. The CDR3 is CASSSSGAPYGYTF. DNA for the CDR3: TGTGCCAGCAGTTCTTCAGGTGCACCCTATGGCTACACCTTC.

V gene TRBV4-1 combines with J gene TRBJ2-2; TRBD1 matches 8 bases. The germline gives CDR1 MGHRA, CDR2 YSYEKL. This CDR3 comprises 15 residues. The V gene end was trimmed by 0 bases and the J gene end by 7 bases; junction bases not matched to a gene: 4. The CDR3 protein is CASSQDQGANGELFF. The CDR3 coding sequence is TGCGCCAGCAGCCAAGATCAGGGGGCAAACGGGGAGCTGTTTTTT.

This clone came up a few times. The chain recombines TRBV28 with TRBJ1-5; D gene uncertain. Trimming removed 6 bases from V and 4 bases from J, with 7 bases in between. The V gene's germline CDR1 is MDHEN and CDR2 SYDVKM. The length of the CDR3 is 12 residues. CDR3 residues: CASSVRNQPQHF. DNA of the CDR3: TGTGCCAGCAGCGTGAGGAATCAGCCCCAGCATTTT.

The rearrangement uses TRBV6-5 and TRBJ1-5; D unresolved. Deletions cut 6 bases from V and 5 bases from J, with 11 bases between. The CDR3 is 13 amino acids. Germline V gives CDR1 MNHEY, CDR2 SVGAGI. The CDR3 sequence is CASRSADHQPQHF. CDR3 coding DNA: TGTGCCAGCAGATCCGCAGATCATCAGCCCCAGCATTTT.

The genes are TRBV28 and TRBJ2-7; a possible D gene is TRBD1 (5 bases). From germline, CDR1 is MDHEN and CDR2 SYDVKM. The V end was cut by 7 bases, the J end by 0 bases, with 16 bases between. This CDR3 spans 15 amino acids. The CDR3 DNA sequence: TGTGCCAGCACCTCCCCTGGGGCAGCCTCCTACGAGCAGTACTTC. The encoded protein is CASTSPGAASYEQYF.

This clone was found once. The gene calls are TRBV7-6 and TRBJ1-2; 7 positions agree with TRBD1. The CDR3 has 13 residues. Trimming took 1 base from V and 8 from J; bases not matched to a gene: 4. Germline assignment: CDR1 SGHVS and CDR2 FNYEAQ. CDR3 in DNA: TGTGCCAGCAGCTTAGACAGGGGCTGGGGCTACACCTTC. It specifies CASSLDRGWGYTF.

The gene calls are TRBV28 and TRBJ2-3, with TRBD2 matching over 8 bases. This CDR3 region has 17 residues. The V gene end was trimmed by 5 bases and the J gene end by 4 bases; junction bases not matched to a gene: 14. Germline CDR1 is MDHEN and CDR2 is SYDVKM. The CDR3 reads CASSTGGIAGRADTQYF. In DNA form, the CDR3 reads TGTGCCAGCAGTACGGGGGGAATAGCGGGACGCGCAGATACGCAGTATTTT.

This clone showed up just a few times. This chain links TRBV24-1 with TRBJ1-1, with D possibly matching TRBD1 (6 bases). The germline V gene has CDR1 KGHDR and CDR2 SFDVKD. There are 15 residues in the CDR3. V lost 4 bases and J 3 bases, leaving 14 bases between the germline ends. The CDR3 nucleotides read TGTGCCACCAGTGACCGGGGCAGGGGTTACACTGAAGCTTTCTTT. Translating gives CATSDRGRGYTEAFF.

V gene TRBV5-4 combines with J gene TRBJ1-5; perhaps TRBD1 as D (5 bases). The germline CDR1 and CDR2 sequences are SGHNT and YYREEE (reference sequence). The ends were cut back, 0 bases at V and 0 bases at J, with 13 bases in the middle. The CDR3 extends over 17 amino acids. The DNA of the CDR3 is TGTGCCAGCAGCTTGGGCGGGGGATCCTTTAGCAATCAGCCCCAGCATTTT. This codes for CASSLGGGSFSNQPQHF.

The rearrangement links TRBV6-6 to TRBJ1-1; TRBD1 is a possible D gene (5 bases). V was cut by 6 bases and J by 2 bases, with 10 bases left in between. Germline-derived CDR1 and CDR2 are MNHNY and SVGAGI (reference sequence). The CDR3 extends over 13 amino acids. The CDR3 reads CASSTDRNTEAFF. CDR3 coding DNA: TGTGCCAGCAGCACAGACAGAAACACTGAAGCTTTCTTT.